This TCR beta chain was captured in a study of blood T cell repertoires in COVID-19. Trimming took off 6 bases at V and 4 bases at J, with 13 bases between the two ends. The CDR3 runs 15 residues. The V gene's germline CDR1 is SGHTA and CDR2 FQGTGA. Assay used: immunoSEQ multiplex PCR; TCRdb lists only in-frame clones, some missing. The table includes 55,000 to 65,000 clones, around 81% detected once. This sequence was found in an elderly woman with acute or convalescent COVID-19. The chain uses TRBV7-3 and TRBJ2-6; D is unclear. What was sequenced was peripheral blood. The CDR3 sequence: CASSRASSGANVLTF. The CDR3 region has the DNA TGTGCCAGCAGTCGCGCCTCCTCCGGGGCCAACGTCCTGACTTTC.